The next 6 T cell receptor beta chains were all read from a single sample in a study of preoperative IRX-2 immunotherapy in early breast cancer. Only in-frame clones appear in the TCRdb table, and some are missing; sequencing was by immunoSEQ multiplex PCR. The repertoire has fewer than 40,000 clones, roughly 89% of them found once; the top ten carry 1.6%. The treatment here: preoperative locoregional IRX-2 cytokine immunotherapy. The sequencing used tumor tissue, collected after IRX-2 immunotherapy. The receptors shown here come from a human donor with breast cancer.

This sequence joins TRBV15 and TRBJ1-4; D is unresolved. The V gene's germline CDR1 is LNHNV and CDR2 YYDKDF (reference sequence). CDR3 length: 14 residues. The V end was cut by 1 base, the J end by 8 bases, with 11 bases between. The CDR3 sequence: CATSRGQSAEKLFF. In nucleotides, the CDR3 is TGTGCCACCAGCAGAGGTCAGTCGGCGGAAAAACTGTTTTTT.

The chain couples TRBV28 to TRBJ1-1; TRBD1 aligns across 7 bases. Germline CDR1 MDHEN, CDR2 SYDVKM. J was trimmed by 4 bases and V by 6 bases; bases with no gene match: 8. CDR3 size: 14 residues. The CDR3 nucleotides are TGTGCCAGCAGAGAATACAGGGGCTTCACTGAAGCTTTCTTT. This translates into CASREYRGFTEAFF.

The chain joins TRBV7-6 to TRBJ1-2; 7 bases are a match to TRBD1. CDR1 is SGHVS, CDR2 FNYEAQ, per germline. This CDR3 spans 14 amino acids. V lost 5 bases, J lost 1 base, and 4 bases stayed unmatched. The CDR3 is CASSIRQGNYGYTF. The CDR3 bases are TGTGCCAGCAGCATTAGACAGGGTAACTATGGCTACACCTTC.

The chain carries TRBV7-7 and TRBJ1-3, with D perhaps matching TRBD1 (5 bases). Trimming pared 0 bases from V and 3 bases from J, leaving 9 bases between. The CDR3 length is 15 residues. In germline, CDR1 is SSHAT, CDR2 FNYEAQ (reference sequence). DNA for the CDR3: TGTGCCAGCAGCTTAGCAGGGGCTAATGGAAACACCATATATTTT. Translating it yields CASSLAGANGNTIYF.

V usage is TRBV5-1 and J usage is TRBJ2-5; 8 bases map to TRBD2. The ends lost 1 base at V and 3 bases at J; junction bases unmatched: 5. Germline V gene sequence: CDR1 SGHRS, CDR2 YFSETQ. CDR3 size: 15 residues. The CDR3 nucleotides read TGCGCCAGCAGCTTGATAGCGGGGAAGAAAGAGACCCAGTACTTC. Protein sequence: CASSLIAGKKETQYF.

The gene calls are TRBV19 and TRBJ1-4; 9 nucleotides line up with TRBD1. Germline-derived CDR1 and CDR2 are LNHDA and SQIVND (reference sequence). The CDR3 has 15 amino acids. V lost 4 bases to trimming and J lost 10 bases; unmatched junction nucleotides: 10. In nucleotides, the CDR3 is TGTGCCAGTAGTACCCCAACAGGGGGCGATCCAAAACTGTTTTTT. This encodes CASSTPTGGDPKLFF.